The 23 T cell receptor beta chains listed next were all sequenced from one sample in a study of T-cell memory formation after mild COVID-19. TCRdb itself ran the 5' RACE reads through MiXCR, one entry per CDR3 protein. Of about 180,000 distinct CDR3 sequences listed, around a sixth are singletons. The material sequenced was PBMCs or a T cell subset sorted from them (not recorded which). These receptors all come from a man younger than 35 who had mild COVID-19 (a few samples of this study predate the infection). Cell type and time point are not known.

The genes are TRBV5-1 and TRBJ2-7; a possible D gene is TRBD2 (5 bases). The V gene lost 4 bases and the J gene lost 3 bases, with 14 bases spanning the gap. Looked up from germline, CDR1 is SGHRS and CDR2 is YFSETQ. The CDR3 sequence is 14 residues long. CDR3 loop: CASSPERADYEQYV. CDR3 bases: TGCGCCAGCAGCCCAGAGAGGGCAGACTACGAGCAGTACGTC.

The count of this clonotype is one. CDR3 region: CASSFKAGGASSATNEKLFF. CDR3 DNA: TGTGCCAGCAGCTTCAAGGCAGGGGGCGCCTCCTCTGCAACTAATGAAAAACTGTTTTTT. The rearrangement links TRBV7-2 to TRBJ1-4, with TRBD1 matching 8 bases. The CDR3 spans 20 residues. V dropped 3 bases and J dropped 0; count of bases not matched to a gene: 15. CDR1 is SGHTA, CDR2 FQGNSA, per germline.

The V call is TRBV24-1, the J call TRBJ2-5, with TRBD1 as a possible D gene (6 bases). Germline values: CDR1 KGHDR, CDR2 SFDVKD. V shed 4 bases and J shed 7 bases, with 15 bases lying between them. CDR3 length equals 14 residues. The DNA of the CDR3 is TGTGCCACCAGTGAGCCGGACAGCCAGGGGACCCAGTACTTC. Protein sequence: CATSEPDSQGTQYF.

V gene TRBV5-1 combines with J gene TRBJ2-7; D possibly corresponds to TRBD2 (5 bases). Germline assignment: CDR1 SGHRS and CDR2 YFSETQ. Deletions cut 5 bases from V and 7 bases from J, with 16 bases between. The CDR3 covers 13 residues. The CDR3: CASRGDPSGEQYF. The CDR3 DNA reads TGCGCCAGCAGAGGTGATCCCTCGGGGGAGCAGTACTTC.

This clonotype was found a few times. For the CDR3, the DNA is TGTGCCAGCAGTGAAGGGGACAGCACAGATACGCAGTATTTT. This encodes CASSEGDSTDTQYF. The V gene is TRBV6-4, the J gene TRBJ2-3, with D perhaps assigned TRBD1 or TRBD2 (5 bases each). V lost 3 bases and J lost 0, with 7 bases in between. Germline CDR1 is MRHNA and CDR2 is SNTAGT. This CDR3 is built from 14 residues.

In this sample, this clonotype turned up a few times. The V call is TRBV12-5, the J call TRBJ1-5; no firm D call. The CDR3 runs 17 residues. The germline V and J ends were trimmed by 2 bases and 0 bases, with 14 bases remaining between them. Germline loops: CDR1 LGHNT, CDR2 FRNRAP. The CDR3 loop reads CASGLSLSSYSNQPQHF. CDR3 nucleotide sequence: TGTGCTAGTGGTTTGTCCCTATCGTCCTATAGCAATCAGCCCCAGCATTTT. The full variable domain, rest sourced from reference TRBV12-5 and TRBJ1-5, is DARVTQTPRHKVTEMGQEVTMRCQPILGHNTVFWYRQTMMQGLELLAYFRNRAPLDDSGMPKDRFSAEMPDATLATLKIQPSEPRDSAVYFCASGLSLSSYSNQPQHFGDGTRLSIL.

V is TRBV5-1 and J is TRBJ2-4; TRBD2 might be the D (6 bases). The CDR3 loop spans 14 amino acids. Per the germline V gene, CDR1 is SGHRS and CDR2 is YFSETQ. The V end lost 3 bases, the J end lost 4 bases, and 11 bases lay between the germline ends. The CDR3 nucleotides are TGCGCCAGCAGCTCGGGGGTAAGAAAAAACATTCAGTACTTC. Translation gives CASSSGVRKNIQYF.

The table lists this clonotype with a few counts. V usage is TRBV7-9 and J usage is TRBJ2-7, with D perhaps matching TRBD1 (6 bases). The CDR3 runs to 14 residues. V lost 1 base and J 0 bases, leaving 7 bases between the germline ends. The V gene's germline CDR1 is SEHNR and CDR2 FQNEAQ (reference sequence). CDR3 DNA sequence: TGTGCCAGCAGCTTAGGGACAGCCTCCTACGAGCAGTACGTC. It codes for CASSLGTASYEQYV.

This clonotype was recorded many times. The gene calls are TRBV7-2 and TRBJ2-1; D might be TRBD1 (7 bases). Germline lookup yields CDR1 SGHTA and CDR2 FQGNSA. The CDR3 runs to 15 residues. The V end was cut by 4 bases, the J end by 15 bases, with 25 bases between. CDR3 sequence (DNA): TGTGCCAGCAGCTCATCACATGCGGGACAGCCGGTCCTGTTCTTC. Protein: CASSSSHAGQPVLFF.

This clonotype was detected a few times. CDR3 nucleotides: TGTGCCAGCAGTTTAGAGGCCAAGGCCGGGGAGCTGTTTTTT. It is translated as CASSLEAKAGELFF. The chain uses TRBV12-3 or TRBV12-4 and TRBJ2-2; D is undetermined. V shed 1 base and J shed 6 bases, with 9 bases lying between them. This CDR3 is built from 14 residues.

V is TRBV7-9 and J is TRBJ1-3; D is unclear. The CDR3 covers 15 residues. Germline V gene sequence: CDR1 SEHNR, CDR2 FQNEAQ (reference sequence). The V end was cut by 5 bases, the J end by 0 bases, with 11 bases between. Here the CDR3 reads CASSPSGISGNTIYF. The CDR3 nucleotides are TGTGCCAGCAGCCCCTCGGGGATCTCTGGAAACACCATATATTTT.

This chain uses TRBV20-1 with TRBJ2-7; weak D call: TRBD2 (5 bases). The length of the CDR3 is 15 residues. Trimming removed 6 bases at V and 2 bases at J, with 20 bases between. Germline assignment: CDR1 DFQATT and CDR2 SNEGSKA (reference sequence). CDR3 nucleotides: TGCAGTGCCAACCCGCTGGAACGGGAAACCTACGAGCAGTACTTC. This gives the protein CSANPLERETYEQYF.

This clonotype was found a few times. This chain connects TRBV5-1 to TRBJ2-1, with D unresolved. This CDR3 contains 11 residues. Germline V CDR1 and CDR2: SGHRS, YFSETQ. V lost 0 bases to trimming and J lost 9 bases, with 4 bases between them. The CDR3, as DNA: TGCGCCAGCAGCTTGGAGCCTGAGCAGTTCTTC. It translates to CASSLEPEQFF.

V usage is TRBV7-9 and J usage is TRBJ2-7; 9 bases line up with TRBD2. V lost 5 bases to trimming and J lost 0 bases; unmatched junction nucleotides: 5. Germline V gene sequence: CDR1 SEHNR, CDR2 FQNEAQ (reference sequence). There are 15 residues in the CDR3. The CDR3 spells CASSATSGPSYEQYF. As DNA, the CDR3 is TGTGCCAGCAGCGCCACTAGCGGGCCCTCCTACGAGCAGTACTTC.

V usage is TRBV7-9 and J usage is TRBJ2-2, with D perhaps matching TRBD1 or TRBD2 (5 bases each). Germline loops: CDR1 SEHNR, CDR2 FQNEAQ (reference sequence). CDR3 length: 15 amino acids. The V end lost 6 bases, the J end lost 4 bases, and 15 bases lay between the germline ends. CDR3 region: CASRTGTFGTGELFF. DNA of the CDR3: TGTGCCAGCAGGACTGGGACCTTCGGCACCGGGGAGCTGTTTTTT.

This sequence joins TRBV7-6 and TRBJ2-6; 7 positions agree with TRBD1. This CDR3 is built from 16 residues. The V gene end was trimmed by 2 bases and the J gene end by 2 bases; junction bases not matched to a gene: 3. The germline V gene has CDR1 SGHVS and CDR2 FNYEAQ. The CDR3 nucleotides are TGTGCCAGCAGCTTACGGCAGGGGGCTGGGGCCAACGTCCTGACTTTC. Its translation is CASSLRQGAGANVLTF. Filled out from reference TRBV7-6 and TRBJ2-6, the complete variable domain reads GAGVSQSPRYKVTKRGQDVALRCDPISGHVSLYWYRQALGQGPEFLTYFNYEAQQDKSGLPNDRFSAERPEGSISTLTIQRTEQRDSAMYRCASSLRQGAGANVLTFGAGSRLTVL.

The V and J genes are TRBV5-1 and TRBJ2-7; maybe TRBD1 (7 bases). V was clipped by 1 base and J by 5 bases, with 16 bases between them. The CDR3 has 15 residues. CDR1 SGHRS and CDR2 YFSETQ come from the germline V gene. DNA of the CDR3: TGCGCCAGCAGCTTGTTAGGAGGGGGCAGCGACGAGCAGTACTTC. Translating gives CASSLLGGGSDEQYF.

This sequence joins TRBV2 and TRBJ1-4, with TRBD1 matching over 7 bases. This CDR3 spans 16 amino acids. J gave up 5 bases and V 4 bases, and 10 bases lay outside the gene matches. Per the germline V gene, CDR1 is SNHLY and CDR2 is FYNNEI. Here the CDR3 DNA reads TGTGCCAGCAGTGCCCGGGACAGCCCTCAGAATGAAAAACTGTTTTTT. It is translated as CASSARDSPQNEKLFF.

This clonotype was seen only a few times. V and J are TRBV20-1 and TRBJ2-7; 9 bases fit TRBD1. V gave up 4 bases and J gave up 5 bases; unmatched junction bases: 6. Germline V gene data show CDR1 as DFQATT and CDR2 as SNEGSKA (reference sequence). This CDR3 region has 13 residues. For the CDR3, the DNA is TGCAGTGCTAATCCGGGACAGGGAGACGAGCAGTACTTC. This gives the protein CSANPGQGDEQYF.

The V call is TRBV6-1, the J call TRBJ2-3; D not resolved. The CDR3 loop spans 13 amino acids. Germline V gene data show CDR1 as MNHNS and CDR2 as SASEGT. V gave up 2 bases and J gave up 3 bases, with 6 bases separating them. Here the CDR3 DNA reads TGTGCCAGCAGTGAAATGATGACAGATACGCAGTATTTT. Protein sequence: CASSEMMTDTQYF.

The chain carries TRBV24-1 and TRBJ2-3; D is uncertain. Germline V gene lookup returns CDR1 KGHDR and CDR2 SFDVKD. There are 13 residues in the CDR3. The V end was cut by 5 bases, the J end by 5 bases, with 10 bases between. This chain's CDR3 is CATSAGFGDTQYF. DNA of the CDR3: TGTGCCACCAGTGCCGGGTTTGGAGATACGCAGTATTTT.

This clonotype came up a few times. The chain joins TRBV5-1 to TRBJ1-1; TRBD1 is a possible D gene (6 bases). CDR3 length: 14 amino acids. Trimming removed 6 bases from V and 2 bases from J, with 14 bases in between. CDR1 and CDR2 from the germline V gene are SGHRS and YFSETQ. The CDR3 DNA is TGCGCCAGCACCCGGGGGGGGCGTAACACTGAAGCTTTCTTT. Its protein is CASTRGGRNTEAFF.

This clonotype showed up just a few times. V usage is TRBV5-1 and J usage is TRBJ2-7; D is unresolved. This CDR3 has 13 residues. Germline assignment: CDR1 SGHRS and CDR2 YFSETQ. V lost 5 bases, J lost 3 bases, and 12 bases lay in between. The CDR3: CASRQVGHYEQYF. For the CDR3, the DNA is TGCGCCAGCAGACAAGTGGGCCACTACGAGCAGTACTTC. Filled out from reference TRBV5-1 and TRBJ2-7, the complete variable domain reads KAGVTQTPRYLIKTRGQQVTLSCSPISGHRSVSWYQQTPGQGLQFLFEYFSETQRNKGNFPGRFSGRQFSNSRSEMNVSTLELGDSALYLCASRQVGHYEQYFGPGTRLTVT.